Presented here are 19 T cell receptor beta chains from one specimen sequenced in a study of Ad26.COV2.S vaccination and SARS-CoV-2 variants. Generated by immunoSEQ multiplex PCR, the TCRdb table keeps only in-frame clones and is missing some. Of 380,000 or so clones listed, 83% are singletons. Noted treatment: roughly 19 received Ad26.COV2.S at low or high dose, single or two shots; about 5 received placebo; per-sample allocation not given. Samples analyzed were those drawn on day 63 after the first vaccine or placebo injection. The specimen was peripheral blood, collected in a trial of Ad26.COV2.S vaccine versus placebo. The receptors come from a person aged 18-65 years who received the Ad26.COV2.S COVID-19 vaccine or a placebo.

The chain joins TRBV5-1 to TRBJ1-1; TRBD1 aligns across 7 bases. The junction had 0 bases not matched to a gene; V was cut back by 4 bases and J by 0 bases. This CDR3 region has 13 residues. Germline V gene sequence: CDR1 SGHRS, CDR2 YFSETQ. The CDR3 nucleotides read TGCGCCAGCAGCGACAGGGTGAACACTGAAGCTTTCTTT. The encoded protein is CASSDRVNTEAFF.

The V and J genes are TRBV15 and TRBJ1-2; no firm D call. Trimming cost V 0 bases and J 3 bases, with 5 bases left between them. CDR3 length equals 13 residues. Germline V gives CDR1 LNHNV, CDR2 YYDKDF (reference sequence). The CDR3 DNA sequence: TGTGCCACCAGCAGAGATCACGACTATGGCTACACCTTC. Its protein is CATSRDHDYGYTF.

The V call is TRBV3-1 (or the pseudogene TRBV3-2), the J call TRBJ2-3, with D unresolved. CDR1 LGHDT and CDR2 YNNKEL come from the germline V gene (reference sequence). With 5 bases removed from V and 1 base from J, the gap between germline ends came to 16 bases. This CDR3 is 16 amino acids long. The CDR3, as DNA: TGTGCCAGCAGCTTCCGGAAGGGATCGGGCACAGATACGCAGTATTTT. This sequence encodes CASSFRKGSGTDTQYF.

This chain uses TRBV13 with TRBJ1-1; the D gene is possibly TRBD1 (6 bases). Trimming shortened V by 8 bases and J by 7 bases, and 17 bases separated the two germline ends. The germline V gene encodes CDR1 PRHDT and CDR2 FYEKMQ (reference sequence). The CDR3 length is 13 residues. CDR3 sequence: CASRGDTRLEAFF. The CDR3 region has the DNA TGTGCCAGCCGGGGGGACACCCGCCTTGAAGCTTTCTTT. The variable domain in full, completed from reference TRBV13 and TRBJ1-1, reads AAGVIQSPRHLIKEKRETATLKCYPIPRHDTVYWYQQGPGQDPQFLISFYEKMQSDKGSIPDRFSAQQFSDYHSELNMSSLELGDSALYFCASRGDTRLEAFFGQGTRLTVV.

The chain joins TRBV3-1 (or the pseudogene TRBV3-2) to TRBJ1-4; no clear D. V was trimmed by 1 base and J by 5 bases, leaving 11 bases between them. CDR3 size: 15 residues. Germline CDR1 is LGHDT and CDR2 is YNNKEL (reference sequence). CDR3 sequence reads: CASSQAGLQNEKLFF. CDR3 in DNA: TGTGCCAGCAGCCAAGCCGGGTTACAAAATGAAAAACTGTTTTTT.

The chain carries TRBV10-3 and TRBJ1-6; D not resolved. The CDR3 is 15 residues long. Trimming removed 6 bases from V and 0 bases from J, with 9 bases in between. In germline, CDR1 is ENHRY, CDR2 SYGVKD. CDR3 DNA: TGTGCCATCAGCTCGTTTAGCTCCTATAATTCACCCCTCCACTTT. Its protein is CAISSFSSYNSPLHF.

The V gene is TRBV5-1, the J gene TRBJ2-7, with TRBD1 identical over 8 bases. CDR1 and CDR2 from the germline V gene are SGHRS and YFSETQ. Unmatched junction bases numbered 12, after V lost 6 bases and J lost 1 base. The CDR3 is made up of 16 amino acids. As DNA, the CDR3 is TGCGCCAGCAAATTCCAGGGGGCTAGCAGTTCCTACGAGCAGTACTTC. It is translated as CASKFQGASSSYEQYF.

This rearrangement joins TRBV7-9 to TRBJ2-1; D gene unclear. CDR1 is SEHNR and CDR2 is FQNEAQ in the germline V gene (reference sequence). The V and J ends lost 7 bases and 0 bases respectively, with 10 bases between them. This CDR3 contains 14 residues. CDR3 amino acids: CASTDGDSYNEQFF. The CDR3 nucleotides are TGTGCCAGCACGGACGGAGACTCCTACAATGAGCAGTTCTTC.

The chain employs TRBV5-6 and TRBJ1-1; no clear D gene. Between the trimmed V and J ends, which lost 2 bases and 5 bases, there was a span of 4 bases. This CDR3 comprises 11 residues. Germline CDR1 SGHDT, CDR2 YYEEEE. Here the CDR3 DNA reads TGTGCCAGCAGCTTTTTAACTGAAGCTTTCTTT. It yields the protein CASSFLTEAFF.

This clone was observed once. The gene calls are TRBV11-3 and TRBJ1-2; D is ambiguous. V was cut by 4 bases and J by 8 bases, with 14 bases left in between. CDR1 is SGHNT and CDR2 is YENEEA in the germline V gene. The length of the CDR3 is 13 residues. The CDR3 coding sequence is TGTGCCAGCAGCTCACGCACCCGGTCGGGCTACACCTTC. It codes for CASSSRTRSGYTF.

This clone was counted between two and nine times. The CDR3 reads CASSVSGTVNQPQHF. The DNA for the CDR3 is TGTGCCAGCAGCGTATCCGGGACGGTGAATCAGCCCCAGCATTTT. V and J are TRBV5-6 and TRBJ1-5; TRBD1 might be the D (5 bases). Germline CDR1 and CDR2: SGHDT and YYEEEE. Trimming shortened V by 4 bases and J by 4 bases, and 15 bases separated the two germline ends. The CDR3 totals 15 residues.

The J gene is TRBJ2-5, the V gene TRBV18, with 8 nucleotides matching TRBD2. Germline assignment: CDR1 KGHSH and CDR2 LQKENI. With 2 bases clipped from V and 9 bases from J, the junction kept 8 bases outside the gene matches. The CDR3 has 14 residues. CDR3 DNA: TGTGCCAGCTCACCAACCCAGCGGGAGCGAGCCCAGTACTTC. This gives the protein CASSPTQRERAQYF.

The chain is built from TRBV27 and TRBJ1-5, with D hard to call. The germline gives CDR1 MNHEY, CDR2 SMNVEV (reference sequence). The CDR3 loop spans 12 amino acids. V lost 4 bases and J lost 4, with 5 bases in between. The CDR3 bases are TGTGCCAGCAGTTCCCTAAATCAGCCCCAGCATTTT. This translates into CASSSLNQPQHF.

This clone appeared a single time. The chain recombines TRBV29-1 with TRBJ2-5; D call uncertain. Per germline, CDR1 SQVTM and CDR2 ANQGSEA. This CDR3 is built from 14 residues. Trimming removed 4 bases at V and 5 bases at J, with 17 bases between. The CDR3 loop reads CSVVPLDTRETQYF. The DNA of the CDR3 is TGCAGCGTTGTCCCTTTAGATACGAGGGAGACCCAGTACTTC.

CDR3 nucleotides: TGTGCCAGCAGTGAATACCGGGCAGACACCATATATTTT. It codes for CASSEYRADTIYF. The chain is built from TRBV6-1 and TRBJ1-3, with unresolved D. CDR1 MNHNS and CDR2 SASEGT come from the germline V gene. V lost 2 bases and J lost 8, with 10 bases in between. The CDR3 loop spans 13 amino acids.

The V and J genes are TRBV4-2 and TRBJ2-2; weak D call: TRBD2 (6 bases). The V end was cut by 3 bases, the J end by 5 bases, with 19 bases between. Germline V lookup: CDR1 LGHNA, CDR2 YNFKEQ. The CDR3 contains 17 residues. The CDR3: CASSQGVADFWTGELFF. Here the CDR3 DNA reads TGTGCCAGCAGCCAGGGAGTAGCGGACTTTTGGACCGGGGAGCTGTTTTTT.

This chain uses TRBV19 with TRBJ1-2; D is perhaps TRBD1 (5 bases). The CDR3 totals 15 residues. Germline V gene sequence: CDR1 LNHDA, CDR2 SQIVND (reference sequence). Trimming cost V 7 bases and J 0 bases, with 15 bases left between them. The CDR3 sequence is CASTAGDVANYGYTF. DNA for the CDR3: TGTGCCAGTACCGCGGGGGACGTCGCTAACTATGGCTACACCTTC.

The chain couples TRBV18 to TRBJ2-3, with TRBD1 matching 11 bases. Losses at the gene ends were 7 bases for V and 8 bases for J; bases not matched to a gene: 11. Germline CDR1 KGHSH, CDR2 LQKENI. The CDR3 covers 15 residues. CDR3 protein: CASYLGTGGYGTQYF. The DNA of the CDR3 is TGTGCCAGCTACCTCGGGACAGGGGGTTATGGTACGCAGTATTTT.

V is TRBV4-3 and J is TRBJ2-3; 12 nucleotides align to TRBD2. V shed 4 bases and J 4 bases; nucleotides not matched to a gene: 9. The CDR3 is 17 residues long. The germline gives CDR1 LGHNA, CDR2 YSLEER. The CDR3 reads CASSPKRTSGGPDTQYF. The CDR3 DNA reads as TGCGCCAGCAGCCCTAAACGCACTAGCGGGGGGCCAGATACGCAGTATTTT.